The 10 T cell receptor beta chains listed next were all sequenced from one sample in a study of T cell clonality in common variable immunodeficiency. General study points: Reportedly, TCR beta sequences from common variable immunodeficiency showed fewer deletions and N-nucleotide insertions.

The protocol was immunoSEQ multiplex PCR, while the TCRdb copy is restricted to in-frame clones and leaves out a portion. This sample comprises more than 35,000 clones, none seen once only. The antigens for these receptors are not known. The sequencing input was peripheral blood mononuclear cells. All receptors come from a human donor with common variable immunodeficiency.

There are a few counts of this clone. The CDR3 end lies 3 residues beyond the end of the read and is filled in from the germline J gene. The V gene is TRBV19, the J gene TRBJ1-5; 7 bases align to TRBD1. V trimming: 8 bases; J trimming: 5 bases; junction bases outside the gene matches: 9. Germline V gene data show CDR1 as LNHDA and CDR2 as SQIVND (reference sequence). CDR3 length equals 14 residues. This CDR3 reads CASEGQLDHQPQHF. CDR3 bases read: TGTGCCAGTGAGGGACAGCTAGATCATCAGCCC.

This clone was seen many times. The CDR3 end lies 3 residues beyond the end of the read and is filled in from the germline J gene. V and J are TRBV6-1 and TRBJ2-5; D may be TRBD1 or TRBD2 (5 bases each). V lost 3 bases, J lost 5 bases, and 13 bases lay in between. The CDR3 sequence is 14 residues long. CDR1 and CDR2 from the germline V gene are MNHNS and SASEGT. CDR3 in amino acids: CASSDFEGLETQYF. The covered CDR3 bases are TGTGCCAGCAGTGATTTCGAGGGGTTGGAGACC.

This clone was seen ten or more times. The sequence runs out 3 residues before the end of the CDR3; the remainder is reconstructed from the germline J gene. The V gene is TRBV20-1, the J gene TRBJ2-7; possibly TRBD1 for D (5 bases). From germline, CDR1 is DFQATT and CDR2 SNEGSKA (reference sequence). V was trimmed by 0 bases and J by 0 bases, leaving 12 bases between them. The CDR3 totals 15 residues. The chain's CDR3 is CSARDRSRGSYEQYF. The sequenced CDR3 bases are TGCAGTGCTAGAGATCGGTCTAGGGGCTCCTACGAG.

In this sample, this clone turned up a few times. The missing CDR3 end, 3 residues past where the read stops, is filled in from the germline J gene. The V gene is TRBV6-1, the J gene TRBJ2-7; 8 bases are shared with TRBD2. The V and J ends lost 1 base and 4 bases, in that order; junction bases with no gene match: 3. CDR1 and CDR2 (germline): MNHNS, SASEGT. The CDR3 consists of 14 residues. The CDR3 reads CASSEDGGRYEQYF. The sequenced CDR3 bases are TGTGCCAGCAGTGAAGATGGCGGGAGGTACGAG.

The table lists this clone with many counts. This CDR3 reads CASSLIRNEQFF. The covered CDR3 bases are TGTGCCAGCAGCTTAATTCGTAATGAG. V usage is TRBV7-3 and J usage is TRBJ2-1, with unresolved D. The read is 3 residues too short to cover the CDR3 end, so that end is filled in from the germline J gene. CDR3 length: 12 amino acids. V lost 1 base to trimming and J lost 7 bases, with 5 bases between them. Germline V gene lookup returns CDR1 SGHTA and CDR2 FQGTGA. The full variable domain, completed using reference TRBV7-3 and TRBJ2-1, is GAGVSQTPSNKVTEKGKYVELRCDPISGHTALYWYRQSLGQGPEFLIYFQGTGAADDSGLPNDRFFAVRPEGSVSTLKIQRTERGDSAVYLCASSLIRNEQFFGPGTRLTVL.

This clone was found many times. The CDR3 extends 3 residues past the end of the read, so its final part is completed from the germline J gene. The V call is TRBV29-1, the J call TRBJ2-3; 9 positions agree with TRBD2. The junction had 4 bases not matched to a gene; V was cut back by 1 base and J by 2 bases. The CDR3 length is 15 residues. CDR1 SQVTM and CDR2 ANQGSEA come from the germline V gene. The CDR3 sequence is CSVEGLAGNTDTQYF. CDR3 DNA, as far as it was read: TGCAGCGTTGAAGGGCTAGCGGGGAACACAGATACG.

This clone was counted a few times. With the read ending 3 residues before the CDR3 end, the germline J gene is used to fill in that end. This rearrangement joins TRBV6-1 to TRBJ2-7, with D possibly called TRBD1 or TRBD2 (5 bases each). The germline gives CDR1 MNHNS, CDR2 SASEGT. The CDR3 sequence is 12 residues long. Trimming took off 3 bases at V and 5 bases at J, with 8 bases between the two ends. CDR3 protein: CASSEQGDEQYF. The part of the CDR3 DNA that was read is TGTGCCAGCAGTGAGCAGGGAGACGAG.

In regard to this clone: Read data end 3 residues before the CDR3 end; the end is taken from the germline J gene. The J gene is TRBJ2-1, the V gene TRBV18, with a weak D call TRBD2 (5 bases). Germline V gene data show CDR1 as KGHSH and CDR2 as LQKENI. The CDR3 has 13 amino acids. The V end lost 5 bases, the J end lost 6 bases, and 11 bases lay between the germline ends. The DNA read from the CDR3 is TGTGCCAGCTCAGAGCGGACTGGCAATGAG. This encodes CASSERTGNE. The complete CDR3 sequence is CASSERTGNEQFF.

This clone has more than one count but fewer than ten. Read coverage stops 3 residues before the CDR3 terminus; the germline J gene supplies the remainder. The V call is TRBV2, the J call TRBJ2-1, with 11 bases fitting TRBD2. Germline V lookup: CDR1 SNHLY, CDR2 FYNNEI. This CDR3 spans 16 amino acids. The junction had 12 bases not matched to a gene; V was cut back by 5 bases and J by 9 bases. CDR3 protein: CASSKRLAGSTGEQFF. The part of the CDR3 DNA that was read is TGTGCCAGCAGTAAACGACTAGCGGGGTCGACCGGTGAG.

As concerns this clone: The read stops 3 residues short of the end of the CDR3; the missing end is completed from the germline J gene. V is TRBV2 and J is TRBJ1-4, with D perhaps matching TRBD1 (5 bases). CDR1 is SNHLY and CDR2 is FYNNEI in the germline V gene. The CDR3 runs 13 residues. V gave up 4 bases and J gave up 8 bases, with 11 bases separating them. CDR3 in amino acids: CASSAGEREKLFF. The part of the CDR3 DNA that was read is TGTGCCAGCAGTGCGGGGGAACGGGAAAAA. Combining the CDR3 with reference TRBV2 and TRBJ1-4 gives the whole variable domain EPEVTQTPSHQVTQMGQEVILRCVPISNHLYFYWYRQILGQKVEFLVSFYNNEISEKSEIFDDQFSVERPDGSNFTLKIRSTKLEDSAMYFCASSAGEREKLFFGSGTQLSVL.